This is a list of T cell receptor beta chains from one sample in a study of CD8+CD57+ T cells in acquired aplastic anemia. TCRdb independently ran MiXCR on the reads; one entry per CDR3 protein. The sample records 200,000 or so distinct CDR3 sequences, 64% being singletons. Specimen: sorted CD4+, CD8+, or CD8+CD57+ T cells (not recorded which) from PBMCs. The source of these receptors is a human donor with severe aplastic anemia or a healthy control (not recorded which). CDR3s include the opening cysteine and the closing phenylalanine or tryptophan. Fields, in order: J gene, V gene, CDR3 protein.

j_call: TRBJ2-5; v_call: TRBV30; cdr3_aa: CAWSVSGPKETQYF
j_call: TRBJ2-2; v_call: TRBV7-9; cdr3_aa: CASSLERGTGELFF
j_call: TRBJ2-1; v_call: TRBV27; cdr3_aa: CASSPRLAGADNEQFF
j_call: TRBJ1-1; v_call: TRBV24-1; cdr3_aa: CATSPGQGGNTEAFF
j_call: TRBJ2-1; v_call: TRBV10-1; cdr3_aa: CASFTGTTCYNEQFF
j_call: TRBJ2-7; v_call: TRBV20-1; cdr3_aa: CSARRGTGLSYEQYF
j_call: TRBJ2-3; v_call: TRBV2; cdr3_aa: CASSKRGDTDTQYF
j_call: TRBJ1-6; v_call: TRBV5-5; cdr3_aa: CASSLAGTENSPLHF
j_call: TRBJ1-4; v_call: TRBV20-1; cdr3_aa: CSARDSGKGVKLFF
j_call: TRBJ2-5; v_call: TRBV7-2; cdr3_aa: CASSLASGGFQETQYF
j_call: TRBJ1-2; v_call: TRBV15; cdr3_aa: CATSRDWAGGAYGYTF
j_call: TRBJ2-2; v_call: TRBV7-2; cdr3_aa: CASSHTRTGELFF
j_call: TRBJ2-7; v_call: TRBV7-9; cdr3_aa: CASSGEVLGYEQYF
j_call: TRBJ2-7; v_call: TRBV19; cdr3_aa: CATRNGLVGHEQYF
j_call: TRBJ2-7; v_call: TRBV7-2; cdr3_aa: CASSLVVRGDEQYF
j_call: TRBJ1-3; v_call: TRBV7-9; cdr3_aa: CASSPSGNTIYF
j_call: TRBJ1-2; v_call: TRBV11-2; cdr3_aa: CASSPLNYGYTF
j_call: TRBJ2-2; v_call: TRBV12-3/TRBV12-4; cdr3_aa: CATSARQTGELFF
j_call: TRBJ2-5; v_call: TRBV7-8; cdr3_aa: CASSLVSQEETQYF
j_call: TRBJ2-7; v_call: TRBV12-3/TRBV12-4; cdr3_aa: CASSLAGGPNEQYF
j_call: TRBJ1-1; v_call: TRBV20-1; cdr3_aa: CSARDGSSTEAFF
j_call: TRBJ1-1; v_call: TRBV19; cdr3_aa: CASSPRTEAFF
j_call: TRBJ2-2; v_call: TRBV29-1; cdr3_aa: CSVTAGTGFAGELFF
j_call: TRBJ2-2; v_call: TRBV7-9; cdr3_aa: CASSLALGTPPPERGITGELFF
j_call: TRBJ2-1; v_call: TRBV19; cdr3_aa: CASRASSYNEQFF
j_call: TRBJ2-1; v_call: TRBV5-6; cdr3_aa: CASCEMDNQLFGEQFF
j_call: TRBJ1-1; v_call: TRBV5-8; cdr3_aa: CATTWGMNTEAFF
j_call: TRBJ2-7; v_call: TRBV7-7; cdr3_aa: CASSRGTGLYEQYF
j_call: TRBJ2-1; v_call: TRBV20-1; cdr3_aa: CSARDGTGALYEQFF
j_call: TRBJ2-1; v_call: TRBV29-1; cdr3_aa: CSVRAGGGREQLF
j_call: TRBJ2-7; v_call: TRBV5-1; cdr3_aa: CASSTGPDEQYF
j_call: TRBJ1-2; v_call: TRBV15; cdr3_aa: CATSDLNYGYTF
j_call: TRBJ1-3; v_call: TRBV19; cdr3_aa: CASSIVHLPNTIYF
j_call: TRBJ2-3; v_call: TRBV20-1; cdr3_aa: CSALRGTENTDTQYF
j_call: TRBJ2-7; v_call: TRBV10-3; cdr3_aa: CAISEWTGDNEQYF
j_call: TRBJ2-7; v_call: TRBV11-2; cdr3_aa: CASSLDLPRAYEQYF
j_call: TRBJ2-3; v_call: TRBV7-8; cdr3_aa: CASSLVFPTDTQYF
j_call: TRBJ2-1; v_call: TRBV7-2; cdr3_aa: CASSSPQIGWSYNEQFF
j_call: TRBJ2-7; v_call: TRBV2; cdr3_aa: CASSGRDRRYYEQYF
j_call: TRBJ1-2; v_call: TRBV27; cdr3_aa: CASSPRERDIPYTF
j_call: TRBJ2-1; v_call: TRBV10-3; cdr3_aa: CAIRTGQHLNEQFF
j_call: TRBJ2-7; v_call: TRBV20-1; cdr3_aa: CSARGTGIYEQYF
j_call: TRBJ1-1; v_call: TRBV7-9; cdr3_aa: CASSLLGRNTEAFF
j_call: TRBJ1-6; v_call: TRBV19; cdr3_aa: CASSTTTGMGNSPLHF
j_call: TRBJ1-6; v_call: TRBV20-1; cdr3_aa: CSAPLGTADNSPLHF
j_call: TRBJ2-1; v_call: TRBV7-8; cdr3_aa: CASSLSMEYNEQFF
j_call: TRBJ2-7; v_call: TRBV6-5; cdr3_aa: CASRKRTNLYEQYF
j_call: TRBJ1-1; v_call: TRBV27; cdr3_aa: CASSFWEGTEAFF
j_call: TRBJ2-7; v_call: TRBV5-5; cdr3_aa: CASSRPDRLGGF
j_call: TRBJ2-1; v_call: TRBV2; cdr3_aa: CASSVGGTGTSVDEQFF
j_call: TRBJ2-7; v_call: TRBV20-1; cdr3_aa: CSASRRGTSGGYEQYF
j_call: TRBJ2-5; v_call: TRBV7-2; cdr3_aa: CASSLAGLAGGPPQETQYF
j_call: TRBJ2-7; v_call: TRBV2; cdr3_aa: CASSRPERASYEQYF